The 5 T cell receptor beta chains below all came from one sample that was sequenced in a study of human T cells and chemical hapten exposure. The time point denotes: patch test 2, 6 weeks after DPC sensitization. Specified treatment: therapeutic diphenylcyclopropenone sensitization with weekly scalp DPC. MiXCR, run by TCRdb on the RACE reads, gives a single entry per CDR3 protein. The table includes about 350,000 distinct CDR3 sequences, roughly 6% detected once. The sequencing used whole blood, collected in connection with sensitization to the hapten diphenylcyclopropenone (DPC). Every receptor here comes from a woman aged 18-35 years with alopecia areata. Some clones in this sample may be carry-over from other donors' samples.

This clonotype was detected many times. The chain combines TRBV5-1 with TRBJ1-5; 9 bases match TRBD1. After removal of 4 bases from V and 6 bases from J, the junction contained 11 bases not matched to a gene. This CDR3 spans 16 amino acids. CDR1 and CDR2 from the germline V gene are SGHRS and YFSETQ. As DNA, the CDR3 is TGCGCCAGCAGCCCAGGGACAGGGCCCCCAACTCAGCCCCAGCATTTT. As protein: CASSPGTGPPTQPQHF.

This clonotype was counted ten times or more. It is unclear where the CDR3 begins or ends on the DNA, so no DNA is shown, and the CDR3 is as TCRdb lists it. The chain uses TRBV7-5 and TRBJ1-1. TRBV7-5 is marked as a pseudogene. The CDR3 contains 16 residues when both ends are counted. The CDR3 loop reads CISVPEAYDMNTEAFF.

This chain joins TRBV12-5 and TRBJ1-1; D not certain. The CDR3 consists of 13 residues. The germline V gene has CDR1 LGHNT and CDR2 FRNRAP. The ends were cut back, 6 bases at V and 6 bases at J, with 14 bases in the middle. CDR3 bases: TGTGCTAGTGGACCCTCGGGAGAGGCTGAAGCTTTCTTT. Its protein product is CASGPSGEAEAFF.

This clonotype was seen at least ten times. The rearrangement links TRBV7-2 to TRBJ1-2; D is possibly TRBD1 (5 bases). Germline V gives CDR1 SGHTA, CDR2 FQGNSA. The CDR3 loop spans 13 amino acids. Trimming took off 1 base at V and 7 bases at J, with 10 bases between the two ends. The CDR3 DNA reads TGTGCCAGCAGCTTAGGTGGGGCGGGTGGCTACACCTTC. It yields the protein CASSLGGAGGYTF.

This clonotype was seen repeatedly, ten times or more. The chain links TRBV7-8 to TRBJ1-1; 9 bases are shared with TRBD1. V trimming: 5 bases; J trimming: 3 bases; junction bases outside the gene matches: 10. Germline V gene data show CDR1 as SGHVS and CDR2 as FQNEAQ. The CDR3 has 16 residues. The CDR3 nucleotides read TGTGCCAGCAGCCTAAGACAGGGGGTGTACGACACTGAAGCTTTCTTT. The encoded protein is CASSLRQGVYDTEAFF.